The rows below give T cell receptor beta chains drawn from one sample of a study of blood T cell repertoires in COVID-19. Assay used: immunoSEQ multiplex PCR; TCRdb lists only in-frame clones, some missing. The sample has 50,000 or so clones, approximately 88% seen once. Specimen: peripheral blood. The receptor set was obtained from a human donor in a cohort sampled during active COVID-19. The CDR3 runs from the conserved cysteine through the conserved F or W. Fields, in order: J gene, clone size, D gene, V gene, CDR3 length, CDR3 protein, CDR3 DNA. The D gene is left open where the match is weak. Clone size, where shown, is once, few, many, or a class for clones that have expanded.

TRBJ1-2	NA	NA	TRBV30	15	CAWSVRAGDHYGYTF	TGTGCCTGGAGTGTACGGGCAGGGGACCACTATGGCTACACCTTC
TRBJ2-1	NA	NA	TRBV19	15	CASSMTAQSYNEQFF	TGTGCCAGTAGTATGACAGCGCAATCCTACAATGAGCAGTTCTTC
TRBJ1-4	NA	TRBD1	TRBV11-3	15	CASSLQGARREKLFF	TGTGCCAGCAGCTTGCAGGGGGCGCGCCGGGAAAAACTGTTTTTT
TRBJ2-5	NA	TRBD1	TRBV7-3	15	CASSSGQGAGETQYF	TGTGCCAGCAGCTCCGGACAGGGGGCTGGGGAGACCCAGTACTTC
TRBJ1-1	NA	NA	TRBV4-1	15	CASSTRGLINTEAFF	TGCGCCAGCAGCACCCGTGGGCTCATCAACACTGAAGCTTTCTTT
TRBJ1-5	NA	NA	TRBV19	13	CASSAYSNQPQHF	TGTGCCAGTAGCGCCTATAGCAATCAGCCCCAGCATTTT
TRBJ1-1	NA	NA	TRBV30	15	CAWSVGGAGDTEAFF	TGTGCCTGGAGTGTAGGCGGGGCGGGTGACACTGAAGCTTTCTTT
TRBJ2-1	NA	TRBD2	TRBV24-1	16	CATSDSSGGAYNEQFF	TGTGCCACCAGTGATTCAAGCGGGGGCGCCTACAATGAGCAGTTCTTC
TRBJ2-6	few	NA	TRBV27	15	CASSFDRYGANVLTF	TGTGCCAGCAGTTTCGACAGGTATGGGGCCAACGTCCTGACTTTC
TRBJ2-3	NA	TRBD2	TRBV7-8	18	CASSFQTSGLPGTDTQYF	TGTGCCAGCAGCTTCCAGACTAGCGGGTTGCCTGGCACAGATACGCAGTATTTT
TRBJ2-5	once	TRBD2	TRBV2	16	CASRRLAGSPGETQYF	TGTGCCAGCAGGAGATTAGCGGGGTCACCAGGGGAGACCCAGTACTTC
TRBJ1-2	NA	NA	TRBV5-1	15	CASSLDWTGYYGYTF	TGCGCCAGCAGCTTGGATTGGACTGGATACTATGGCTACACCTTC
TRBJ1-4	NA	TRBD1	TRBV5-4	13	CASSVGQNEKLFF	TGTGCCAGCAGCGTGGGACAGAATGAAAAACTGTTTTTT
TRBJ1-1	NA	TRBD1	TRBV5-1	15	CASSTPQGELTEAFF	TGCGCCAGCAGCACCCCGCAGGGGGAGTTGACTGAAGCTTTCTTT
TRBJ2-3	NA	NA	TRBV5-5	14	CASSLRERTDTQYF	TGTGCCAGCAGCTTGCGGGAGCGCACAGATACGCAGTATTTT
TRBJ2-1	NA	TRBD2	TRBV7-2	15	CASSLSSGSYNEQFF	TGTGCCAGCAGCTTATCTAGCGGGTCCTACAATGAGCAGTTCTTC
TRBJ1-5	NA	TRBD1	TRBV19	17	CASSGGTGRRLAQPQHF	TGTGCCAGTAGTGGGGGGACAGGGAGGAGGTTGGCTCAGCCCCAGCATTTT
TRBJ2-7	NA	TRBD1	TRBV7-8	13	CASSPTGTGEQYF	TGTGCCAGCAGCCCCACCGGGACAGGCGAGCAGTACTTC
TRBJ2-1	NA	TRBD2	TRBV5-1	15	CATGEGGSSYNEQFF	TGCGCCACAGGCGAGGGCGGGAGCTCCTACAATGAGCAGTTCTTC
TRBJ1-3	NA	TRBD1	TRBV5-6	14	CASSLDSRGNTIYF	TGTGCCAGCAGCTTGGATTCCAGGGGGAACACCATATATTTT
TRBJ1-1	NA	TRBD1	TRBV7-2	17	CASSLAGDRARNTEAFF	TGTGCCAGCAGCTTAGCGGGAGACAGGGCTAGGAACACTGAAGCTTTCTTT
TRBJ2-3	NA	TRBD1	TRBV19	18	CASSIRLTGGFGADTQYF	TGTGCCAGTAGTATCCGTCTGACAGGGGGCTTTGGGGCAGATACGCAGTATTTT
TRBJ2-2	NA	NA	TRBV9	15	CASSVGGRGGGELFF	TGTGCCAGCAGCGTAGGAGGTAGAGGGGGCGGGGAGCTGTTTTTT
TRBJ2-7	once	NA	TRBV11-2	16	CASRSPSRIKSYEQYF	TGTGCCAGCAGGAGTCCTTCGCGAATTAAATCCTACGAGCAGTACTTC
TRBJ2-7	NA	TRBD2	TRBV28	17	CASSYDIAGGLTYEQYF	TGTGCCAGCAGTTACGACATAGCGGGGGGGCTGACCTACGAGCAGTACTTC
TRBJ2-5	NA	NA	TRBV5-1	15	CASSFSRGDQETQYF	TGCGCCAGCAGCTTCAGTCGCGGGGACCAAGAGACCCAGTACTTC
TRBJ2-5	NA	TRBD2	TRBV3-1/TRBV3-2	14	CASSQVGSGKTQYF	TGTGCCAGCAGCCAAGTTGGAAGCGGGAAGACCCAGTACTTC
TRBJ1-1	NA	NA	TRBV9	13	CASSVGGSTEAFF	TGTGCCAGCAGCGTCGGGGGGAGCACTGAAGCTTTCTTT
TRBJ2-1	NA	NA	TRBV18	13	CASSSASYNEQFF	TGTGCCAGCTCTAGTGCGTCCTACAATGAGCAGTTCTTC
TRBJ2-1	NA	NA	TRBV12-2	18	CASRPDQAGASSYNEQFF	TGTGCAAGTCGCCCTGATCAAGCGGGGGCTAGCTCCTACAATGAGCAGTTCTTC
TRBJ2-1	NA	TRBD2	TRBV14	16	CASSRFSGSSYNEQFF	TGTGCCAGCAGCCGATTTAGCGGGAGTTCCTACAATGAGCAGTTCTTC
TRBJ2-2	NA	NA	TRBV11-3	15	CASSLVGGSTGELFF	TGTGCCAGCAGCTTAGTTGGCGGATCCACCGGGGAGCTGTTTTTT
TRBJ2-3	NA	TRBD2	TRBV19	16	CASSDVARDGGGTQYF	TGTGCCAGTAGTGACGTCGCGAGGGATGGGGGGGGTACGCAGTATTTT
TRBJ2-7	NA	TRBD2	TRBV28	17	CASRPPAGTSGVYEQYF	TGTGCCAGCAGGCCCCCTGCCGGGACTAGCGGGGTTTACGAGCAGTACTTC
TRBJ2-1	NA	TRBD2	TRBV3-1/TRBV3-2	16	CASSQDQRGGYNEQFF	TGTGCCAGCAGCCAAGATCAACGGGGGGGCTACAATGAGCAGTTCTTC
TRBJ2-7	NA	TRBD2	TRBV5-4	17	CASSTGTSGGATYEQYF	TGTGCCAGCAGCACCGGGACTAGCGGGGGGGCTACCTACGAGCAGTACTTC
TRBJ1-4	NA	NA	TRBV7-9	16	CASSLGRAYSGEKLFF	TGTGCCAGCAGCTTAGGGCGCGCATACTCGGGGGAAAAACTGTTTTTT
TRBJ2-1	few	TRBD2	TRBV7-3	16	CASSPYGTSTYNEQFF	TGTGCCAGCAGCCCCTACGGGACTAGCACTTACAATGAGCAGTTCTTC
TRBJ1-1	NA	NA	TRBV11-3	16	CASSLVGGGRATEAFF	TGTGCCAGCAGCTTAGTTGGGGGTGGGAGGGCCACTGAAGCTTTCTTT
TRBJ1-5	NA	NA	TRBV6-2/TRBV6-3	14	CASSYGQEGQPQHF	TGTGCCAGCAGTTACGGGCAGGAAGGTCAGCCCCAGCATTTT
TRBJ1-5	NA	TRBD1	TRBV6-6	16	CASSYSTQGAGQPQHF	TGTGCCAGCAGTTACTCGACCCAGGGGGCGGGACAGCCCCAGCATTTT
TRBJ2-2	NA	TRBD2	TRBV4-1	16	CASSQGWRGDTGELFF	TGCGCCAGCAGCCAGGGGTGGCGGGGGGACACCGGGGAGCTGTTTTTT
TRBJ2-5	NA	TRBD2	TRBV28	15	CASSQISGGSKTQYF	TGTGCCAGCAGTCAGATTAGCGGGGGGTCGAAGACCCAGTACTTC